The sequence of this T cell receptor beta chain was determined in a study of T cell responses to AZD1222 COVID-19 vaccine. Note on this clone: What it binds is not known.

Investigators merged groups given second doses at roughly 4 or roughly 12 weeks. Notes on the study in general: Only a handful of AZD1222 recipients, more than five in all, had baseline seropositivity. It should be noted that donors were predominantly white British and more often female, and clonal diversity was possibly underestimated.

Clones were read by immunoSEQ multiplex PCR, and TCRdb kept only the in-frame ones, dropping some. The sample carries about 84,000 clones, about 86% recorded once. This TCR was sampled from an adult who received the AZD1222 COVID-19 vaccine. Sequenced here: peripheral blood, sampled 28 days after the second AZD1222 dose.

This CDR3 is CASRTQTSYNEQFF. The CDR3 region has the DNA TGTGCCAGCAGGACCCAGACTAGTTACAATGAGCAGTTCTTC. The gene calls are TRBV28 and TRBJ2-1, with a weak D call TRBD2 (6 bases). This CDR3 has 14 amino acids. V was pared by 6 bases and J by 4 bases, with 13 bases between. Germline V CDR1 and CDR2: MDHEN, SYDVKM.